This T cell receptor beta chain emerged from a study of T-cell reconstitution after alpha-beta-depleted transplantation in children. Broader study findings: T-cell counts and diversity at one year following transplant were attributed mainly to newly produced T cells. Several hundred expanded graft clones reportedly were the source of alpha-beta T cells about two months after transplant. From surviving recipient T cells and thymic progenitors came the high day-60 TCRbeta diversity observed in some patients.

Only a few counts were recorded for this clonotype. What it binds is unknown. V trimming: 1 base; J trimming: 6 bases; junction bases outside the gene matches: 9. The CDR3 is 16 amino acids. Germline-derived CDR1 and CDR2 are SGHDT and YYEEEE. Unique molecular identifiers tagged the TCRbeta library. MiXCR, applied by TCRdb to the PCR reads, yields one record per CDR3 protein. The table records fewer than 700,000 distinct CDR3 sequences, 10% to 15% of them present only once. The J gene is TRBJ2-5, the V gene TRBV5-6; 10 nucleotides agree with TRBD1. The source is a male patient between 10 and 17 years old who had a stem cell transplant for acute myeloid leukemia, so the T cells may come from the graft donor. Sequencing was performed on PBMCs, mostly from graft donor cells, taken 360 days after TCRalphabeta/CD19-depleted stem cell transplant. DNA for the CDR3: TGTGCCAGCAGCTTGTATGAGGGACAGGGGAGGCAGACCCAGTACTTC. As protein: CASSLYEGQGRQTQYF.